The 14 T cell receptor beta chains reported below all come from one sample, sequenced in a study of T cell responses to AZD1222 COVID-19 vaccine. The table came from immunoSEQ multiplex PCR; TCRdb's copy has only in-frame clones and leaves some out. The data contain about 89,000 clones, roughly 90% of them singletons. The sample here was peripheral blood, taken 28 days after the second AZD1222 dose. These receptors were taken from an adult who received the AZD1222 COVID-19 vaccine.

J is TRBJ1-2 and V is TRBV10-1, with D perhaps matching TRBD1 (5 bases). CDR3 length equals 14 residues. Germline V lookup: CDR1 WNHNN, CDR2 SYGVQD (reference sequence). V dropped 8 bases and J dropped 4 bases, with 17 bases sitting between them. This CDR3 is CASGDGRVGYGYTF. The CDR3 DNA reads as TGCGCCAGCGGGGACGGTCGGGTCGGCTATGGCTACACCTTC.

The chain couples TRBV5-1 to TRBJ1-4; D is ambiguous. V dropped 2 bases and J dropped 2 bases, with 7 bases sitting between them. Germline assignment: CDR1 SGHRS and CDR2 YFSETQ. This CDR3 spans 14 amino acids. DNA of the CDR3: TGCGCCAGCAGCTTCGGGGAGACTAATGAAAAACTGTTTTTT. Translated: CASSFGETNEKLFF.

The chain has TRBV7-9 and TRBJ1-2; D ambiguous. Trimming took 3 bases from V and 8 from J, leaving 10 bases between them. CDR3 length: 12 amino acids. CDR1 is SEHNR, CDR2 FQNEAQ, per germline (reference sequence). The CDR3 coding sequence is TGTGCCAGCAGCTTCTGGGGAAAGGGCTACACCTTC. Translation: CASSFWGKGYTF.

V and J are TRBV7-3 and TRBJ1-1; 8 nucleotides match TRBD1. Trimming cost V 6 bases and J 4 bases; bases outside gene matches: 4. Germline V gene sequence: CDR1 SGHTA, CDR2 FQGTGA. The CDR3 is made up of 13 amino acids. The CDR3, as DNA: TGTGCCAGCAGATTTACAGGGGGCACTGAAGCTTTCTTT. Translation gives CASRFTGGTEAFF.

The V and J genes are TRBV6-4 and TRBJ2-2, with D perhaps assigned TRBD1 or TRBD2 (6 bases each). Germline CDR1 is MRHNA and CDR2 is SNTAGT. This CDR3 spans 14 amino acids. V lost 3 bases to trimming and J lost 4 bases, with 9 bases between them. CDR3 in DNA: TGTGCCAGCAGTGATGGAGGGGGCACCGGGGAGCTGTTTTTT. Amino acids: CASSDGGGTGELFF.

V and J are TRBV6-5 and TRBJ1-4; no firm D call. V lost 5 bases, J lost 8 bases, and 15 bases lay in between. Per germline, CDR1 MNHEY and CDR2 SVGAGI. The CDR3 length is 14 residues. CDR3 sequence (DNA): TGTGCCAGCAGTACTACTCGGATAGGGGAAAAACTGTTTTTT. It yields the protein CASSTTRIGEKLFF.

The CDR3 DNA sequence: TGTGCCAGCAGCTTAGGGCTAGCGAAGGGGCCCTACAATGAGCAGTTCTTC. Amino acid sequence: CASSLGLAKGPYNEQFF. The chain links TRBV11-3 to TRBJ2-1; a weak D match, TRBD2 (6 bases). The CDR3 covers 17 residues. Trimming removed 1 base from V and 2 bases from J, with 15 bases in between. Germline values: CDR1 SGHNT, CDR2 YENEEA.

This clone was recorded only once. The CDR3 sequence is CASSVGLITYNEQFF. The CDR3 nucleotides are TGTGCCAGCAGCGTGGGACTTATTACCTACAATGAGCAGTTCTTC. V and J are TRBV7-3 and TRBJ2-1; D perhaps matches TRBD2 (6 bases). CDR1 and CDR2 from the germline V gene are SGHTA and FQGTGA. This CDR3 contains 15 residues. V was cut by 5 bases and J by 2 bases, with 13 bases left in between.

The chain recombines TRBV5-4 with TRBJ1-2; TRBD1 is a possible D gene (5 bases). The CDR3 contains 14 residues. CDR1 SGHNT and CDR2 YYREEE come from the germline V gene (reference sequence). V lost 2 bases and J lost 6, with 14 bases in between. For the CDR3, the DNA is TGTGCCAGCAGCTTCCAGGGAGCTAATCATGGCTACACCTTC. Translation: CASSFQGANHGYTF.

The V gene is TRBV3-1 (or the pseudogene TRBV3-2), the J gene TRBJ1-1; D is undetermined. Germline lookup yields CDR1 LGHDT and CDR2 YNNKEL (reference sequence). The CDR3 covers 14 residues. V gave up 7 bases and J gave up 4 bases, with 16 bases separating them. CDR3 amino acids: CASNSADRGTEAFF. In nucleotides, the CDR3 is TGTGCCAGCAACTCTGCAGACCGTGGCACTGAAGCTTTCTTT.

The chain recombines TRBV28 with TRBJ2-3; D could derive from TRBD1 or TRBD2 (5 bases each). Trimming cost V 7 bases and J 3 bases, with 17 bases left between them. CDR1 is MDHEN, CDR2 SYDVKM, per germline. This CDR3 spans 15 amino acids. This chain's CDR3 is CASTPGWGRTDTQYF. The CDR3 DNA sequence: TGTGCCAGCACTCCGGGTTGGGGGAGAACAGATACGCAGTATTTT.

This rearrangement joins TRBV11-2 to TRBJ1-3; D perhaps matches TRBD1 (5 bases). CDR1 SGHAT and CDR2 FQNNGV come from the germline V gene. There are 16 residues in the CDR3. The V and J ends lost 1 base and 1 base respectively, with 11 bases between them. CDR3 protein: CASSLGGRFSGNTIYF. The CDR3 DNA follows: TGTGCCAGCAGCTTAGGGGGCCGGTTTTCTGGAAACACCATATATTTT. The full variable domain, with the rest looked up from reference TRBV11-2 and TRBJ1-3, is EAGVAQSPRYKIIEKRQSVAFWCNPISGHATLYWYQQILGQGPKLLIQFQNNGVVDDSQLPKDRFSAERLKGVDSTLKIQPAKLEDSAVYLCASSLGGRFSGNTIYFGEGSWLTVV.

V gene TRBV7-3 combines with J gene TRBJ1-2; TRBD1 is a possible D gene (5 bases). The CDR3 contains 15 residues. Per the germline V gene, CDR1 is SGHTA and CDR2 is FQGTGA. V was shortened by 2 bases and J by 3 bases, with 13 bases between the two germline ends. The CDR3 protein is CASSLFGGGDYGYTF. For the CDR3, the DNA is TGTGCCAGCAGCTTATTCGGGGGTGGGGACTATGGCTACACCTTC.

This clone showed up just once. The V call is TRBV9, the J call TRBJ1-4; the D gene is possibly TRBD1 (6 bases). This CDR3 is built from 16 residues. Germline CDR1 SGDLS, CDR2 YYNGEE. V was pared by 0 bases and J by 5 bases, with 14 bases between. In DNA form, the CDR3 reads TGTGCCAGCAGCGTAGCCGGGGGCCCTGGGAATGAAAAACTGTTTTTT. This codes for CASSVAGGPGNEKLFF.